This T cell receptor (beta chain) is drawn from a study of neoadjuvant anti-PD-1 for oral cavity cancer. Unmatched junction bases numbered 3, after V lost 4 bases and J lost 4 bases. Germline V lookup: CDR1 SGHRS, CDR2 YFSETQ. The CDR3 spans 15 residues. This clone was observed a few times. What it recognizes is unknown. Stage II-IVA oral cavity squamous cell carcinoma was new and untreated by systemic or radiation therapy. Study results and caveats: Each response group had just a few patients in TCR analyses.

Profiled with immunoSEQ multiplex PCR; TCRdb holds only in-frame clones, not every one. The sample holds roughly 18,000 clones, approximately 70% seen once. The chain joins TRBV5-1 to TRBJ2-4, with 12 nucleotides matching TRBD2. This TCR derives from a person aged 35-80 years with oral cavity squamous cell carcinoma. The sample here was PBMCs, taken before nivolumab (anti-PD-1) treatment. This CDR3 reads CASSPTSGGKNIQYF. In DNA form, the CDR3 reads TGCGCCAGCAGCCCGACTAGCGGGGGAAAAAACATTCAGTACTTC. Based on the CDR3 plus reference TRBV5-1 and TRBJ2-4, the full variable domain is KAGVTQTPRYLIKTRGQQVTLSCSPISGHRSVSWYQQTPGQGLQFLFEYFSETQRNKGNFPGRFSGRQFSNSRSEMNVSTLELGDSALYLCASSPTSGGKNIQYFGAGTRLSVL.